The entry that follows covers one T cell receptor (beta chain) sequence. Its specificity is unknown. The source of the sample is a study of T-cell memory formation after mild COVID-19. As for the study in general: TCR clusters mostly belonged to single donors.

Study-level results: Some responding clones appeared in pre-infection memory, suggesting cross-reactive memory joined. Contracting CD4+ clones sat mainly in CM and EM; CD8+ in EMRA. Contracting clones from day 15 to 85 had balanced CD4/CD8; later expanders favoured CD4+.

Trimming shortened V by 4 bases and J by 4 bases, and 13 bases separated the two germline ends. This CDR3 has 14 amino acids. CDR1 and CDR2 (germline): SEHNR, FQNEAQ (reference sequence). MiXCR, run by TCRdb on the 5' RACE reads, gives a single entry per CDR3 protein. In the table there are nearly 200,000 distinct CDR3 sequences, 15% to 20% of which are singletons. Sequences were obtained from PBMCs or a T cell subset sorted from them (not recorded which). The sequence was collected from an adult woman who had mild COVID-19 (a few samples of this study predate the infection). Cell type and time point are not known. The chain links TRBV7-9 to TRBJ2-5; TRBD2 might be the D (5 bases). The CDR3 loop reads CASSSRRGIETQYF. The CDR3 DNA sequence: TGTGCCAGCAGCTCCCGCCGGGGAATAGAGACCCAGTACTTC.